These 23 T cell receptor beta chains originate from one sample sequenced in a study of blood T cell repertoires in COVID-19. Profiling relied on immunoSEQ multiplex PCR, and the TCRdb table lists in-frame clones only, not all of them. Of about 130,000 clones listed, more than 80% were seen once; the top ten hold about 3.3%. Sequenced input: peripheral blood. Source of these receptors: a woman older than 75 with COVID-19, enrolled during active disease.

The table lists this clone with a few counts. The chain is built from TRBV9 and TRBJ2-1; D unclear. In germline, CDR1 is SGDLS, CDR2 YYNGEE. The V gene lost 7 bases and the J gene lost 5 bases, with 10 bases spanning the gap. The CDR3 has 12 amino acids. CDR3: CASSRRDNEQFF. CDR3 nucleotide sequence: TGTGCCAGCTCTCGAAGAGACAATGAGCAGTTCTTC.

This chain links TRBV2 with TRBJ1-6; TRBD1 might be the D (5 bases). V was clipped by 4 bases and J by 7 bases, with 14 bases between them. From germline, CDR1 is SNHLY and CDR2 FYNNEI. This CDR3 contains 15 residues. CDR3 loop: CASSVSRDRNSPLHF. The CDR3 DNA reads TGTGCCAGCAGTGTATCCCGAGACAGAAATTCACCCCTCCACTTT.

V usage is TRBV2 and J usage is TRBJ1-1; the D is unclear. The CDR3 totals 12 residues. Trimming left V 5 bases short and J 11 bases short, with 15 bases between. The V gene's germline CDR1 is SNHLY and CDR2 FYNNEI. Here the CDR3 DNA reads TGTGCCAGCAGTAAACCAGATCCAGGTGCTTTCTTT. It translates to CASSKPDPGAFF.

Here the CDR3 DNA reads TGTGCCAGCAGCCATAAGGAACAGGGAGATGAAAAACTGTTTTTT. Translation gives CASSHKEQGDEKLFF. The chain employs TRBV3-1 (or the pseudogene TRBV3-2) and TRBJ1-4; D is perhaps TRBD1 (6 bases). This CDR3 region has 15 residues. The V end was cut by 3 bases, the J end by 6 bases, with 14 bases between. The germline gives CDR1 LGHDT, CDR2 YNNKEL (reference sequence).

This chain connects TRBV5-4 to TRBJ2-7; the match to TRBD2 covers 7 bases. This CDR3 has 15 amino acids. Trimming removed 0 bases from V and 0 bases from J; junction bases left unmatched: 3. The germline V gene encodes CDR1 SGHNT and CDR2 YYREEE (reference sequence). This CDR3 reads CASSLASSGSYEQYF. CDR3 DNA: TGTGCCAGCAGCTTGGCATCTAGCGGCTCCTACGAGCAGTACTTC.

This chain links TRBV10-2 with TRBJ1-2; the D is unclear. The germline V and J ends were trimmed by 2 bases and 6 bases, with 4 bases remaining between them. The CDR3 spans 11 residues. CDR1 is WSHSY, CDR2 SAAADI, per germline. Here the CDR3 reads CASSERDGYTF. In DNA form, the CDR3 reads TGCGCCAGCAGTGAGCGTGATGGCTACACCTTC.

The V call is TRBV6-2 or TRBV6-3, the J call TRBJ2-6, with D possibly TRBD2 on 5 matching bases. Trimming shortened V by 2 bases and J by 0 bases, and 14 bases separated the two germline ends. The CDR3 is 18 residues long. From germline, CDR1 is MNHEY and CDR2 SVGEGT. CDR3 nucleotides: TGTGCCAGCAGTTACGTCGGAGGCGGGTTCTCTGGGGCCAACGTCCTGACTTTC. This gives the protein CASSYVGGGFSGANVLTF.

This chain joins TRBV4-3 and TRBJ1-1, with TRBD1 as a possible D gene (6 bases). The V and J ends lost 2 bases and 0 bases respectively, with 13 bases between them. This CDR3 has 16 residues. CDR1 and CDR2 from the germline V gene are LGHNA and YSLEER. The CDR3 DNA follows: TGCGCCAGCAGCCAAATACAAACAGGGATGAACACTGAAGCTTTCTTT. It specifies CASSQIQTGMNTEAFF.

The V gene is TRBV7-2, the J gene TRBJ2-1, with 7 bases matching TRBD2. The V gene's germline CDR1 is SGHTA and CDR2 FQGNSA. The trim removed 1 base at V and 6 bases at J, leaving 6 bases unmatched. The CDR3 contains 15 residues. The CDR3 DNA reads TGTGCCAGCAGCTTAGTGGGAGGGCCTGGCAATGAGCAGTTCTTC. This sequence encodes CASSLVGGPGNEQFF.

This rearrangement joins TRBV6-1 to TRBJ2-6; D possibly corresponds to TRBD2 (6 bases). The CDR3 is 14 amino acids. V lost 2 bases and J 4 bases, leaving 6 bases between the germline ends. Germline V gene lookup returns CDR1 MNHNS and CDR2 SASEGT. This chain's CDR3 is CASSERGGANVLTF. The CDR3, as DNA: TGTGCCAGCAGTGAACGGGGGGGGGCCAACGTCCTGACTTTC.

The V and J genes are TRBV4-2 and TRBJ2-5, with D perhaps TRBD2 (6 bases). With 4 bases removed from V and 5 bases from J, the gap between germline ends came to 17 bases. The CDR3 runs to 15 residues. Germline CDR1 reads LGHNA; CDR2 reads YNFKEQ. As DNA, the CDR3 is TGTGCCAGCAGCCGCTCCAAAGGCGGGATGGAGACCCAGTACTTC. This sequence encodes CASSRSKGGMETQYF.

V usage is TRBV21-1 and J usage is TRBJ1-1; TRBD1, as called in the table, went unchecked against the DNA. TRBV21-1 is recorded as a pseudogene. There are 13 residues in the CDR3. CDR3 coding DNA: TGTGCCAGCAGCCTCGACAGGGAGTCAGAAGCTTTCTTT. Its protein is CASSLDRESEAFF.

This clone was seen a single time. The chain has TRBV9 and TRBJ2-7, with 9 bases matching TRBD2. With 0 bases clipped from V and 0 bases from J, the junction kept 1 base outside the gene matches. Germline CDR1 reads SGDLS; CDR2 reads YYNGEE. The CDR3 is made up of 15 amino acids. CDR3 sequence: CASSVGAGGSYEQYF. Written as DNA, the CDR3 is TGTGCCAGCAGCGTAGGAGCGGGAGGCTCCTACGAGCAGTACTTC.

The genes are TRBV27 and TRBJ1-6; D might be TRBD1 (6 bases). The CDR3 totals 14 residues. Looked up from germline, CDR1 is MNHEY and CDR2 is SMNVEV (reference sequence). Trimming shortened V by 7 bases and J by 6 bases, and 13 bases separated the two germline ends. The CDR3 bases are TGTGCCAGCACCGCGGACAGTTTTAATTCACCCCTCCACTTT. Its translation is CASTADSFNSPLHF.

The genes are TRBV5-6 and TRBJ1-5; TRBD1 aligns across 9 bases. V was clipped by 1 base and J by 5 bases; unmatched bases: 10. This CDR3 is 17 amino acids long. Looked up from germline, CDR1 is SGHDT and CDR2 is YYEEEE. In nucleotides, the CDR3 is TGTGCCAGCAGCTTGTTGGCGGGGACAGGGAGAGATCAGCCCCAGCATTTT. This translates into CASSLLAGTGRDQPQHF.

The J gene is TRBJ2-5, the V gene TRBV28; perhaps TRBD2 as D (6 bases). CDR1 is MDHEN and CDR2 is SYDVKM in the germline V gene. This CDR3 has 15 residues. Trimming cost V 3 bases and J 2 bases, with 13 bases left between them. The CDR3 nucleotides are TGTGCCAGCAGTTTCGGAGGGGTGGGACAAGAGACCCAGTACTTC. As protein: CASSFGGVGQETQYF.

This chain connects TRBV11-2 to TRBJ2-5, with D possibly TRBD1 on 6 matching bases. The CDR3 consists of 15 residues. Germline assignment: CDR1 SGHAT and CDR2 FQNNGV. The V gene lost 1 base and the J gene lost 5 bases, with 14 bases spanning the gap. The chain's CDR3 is CASSLVRTVAETQYF. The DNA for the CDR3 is TGTGCCAGCAGCTTAGTCCGGACAGTAGCGGAGACCCAGTACTTC.

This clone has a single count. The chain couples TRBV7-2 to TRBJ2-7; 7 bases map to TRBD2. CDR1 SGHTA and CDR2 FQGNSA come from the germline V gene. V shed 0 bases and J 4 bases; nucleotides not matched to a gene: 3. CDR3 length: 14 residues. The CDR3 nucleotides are TGTGCCAGCAGCTTAGCATACGGGGGGTACGAGCAGTACTTC. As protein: CASSLAYGGYEQYF.

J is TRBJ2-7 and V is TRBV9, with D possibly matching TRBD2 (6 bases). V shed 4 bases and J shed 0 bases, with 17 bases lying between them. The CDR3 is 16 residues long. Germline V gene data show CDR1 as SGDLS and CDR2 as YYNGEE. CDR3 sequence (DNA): TGTGCCAGCAGCCCCTCCGGACTGGGGGGCTCCTACGAGCAGTACTTC. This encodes CASSPSGLGGSYEQYF.

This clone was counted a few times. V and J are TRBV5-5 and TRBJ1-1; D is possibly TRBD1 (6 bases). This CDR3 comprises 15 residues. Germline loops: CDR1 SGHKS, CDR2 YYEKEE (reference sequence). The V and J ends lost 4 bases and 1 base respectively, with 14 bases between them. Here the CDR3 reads CASSPRQVKNTEAFF. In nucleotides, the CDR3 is TGTGCCAGCAGCCCGAGACAGGTTAAGAACACTGAAGCTTTCTTT.

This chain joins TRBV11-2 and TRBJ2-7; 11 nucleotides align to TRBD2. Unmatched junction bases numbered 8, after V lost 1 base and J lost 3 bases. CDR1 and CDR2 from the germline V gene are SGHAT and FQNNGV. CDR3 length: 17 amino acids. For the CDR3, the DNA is TGTGCCAGCAGCTTAGTCACTAGCGGGAGAAGTAGCTACGAGCAGTACTTC. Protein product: CASSLVTSGRSSYEQYF.

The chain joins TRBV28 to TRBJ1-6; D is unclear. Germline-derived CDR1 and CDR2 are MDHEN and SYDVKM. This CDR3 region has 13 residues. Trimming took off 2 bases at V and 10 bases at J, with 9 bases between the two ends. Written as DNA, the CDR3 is TGTGCCAGCAGTTTACGCGGGCCCTCACCCCTCCACTTT. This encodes CASSLRGPSPLHF.

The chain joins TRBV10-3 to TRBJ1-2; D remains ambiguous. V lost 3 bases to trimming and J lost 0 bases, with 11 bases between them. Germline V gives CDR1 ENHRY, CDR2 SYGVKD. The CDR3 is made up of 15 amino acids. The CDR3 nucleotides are TGTGCCATCAGTGAATTTCCAGGTGCTAACTATGGCTACACCTTC. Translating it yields CAISEFPGANYGYTF.